These 28 T cell receptor beta chains came from one sample sequenced in a study of blood T cell repertoires in COVID-19. The data were produced by immunoSEQ multiplex PCR, yet TCRdb's version contains in-frame clones alone and is incomplete. The top ten hold 1.5% to 2% of the sample, which has about 270,000 clones, roughly 90% seen once. The sequenced material came from PBMCs or T cells enriched from blood (not recorded which). These receptors all stem from a woman aged 60 to 75 who had recovered from COVID-19.

The J gene is TRBJ1-2, the V gene TRBV3-1 (or the pseudogene TRBV3-2); no clear D gene. CDR3 length: 12 residues. Between the trimmed V and J ends, which lost 4 bases and 1 base, there was a span of 4 bases. Germline V gives CDR1 LGHDT, CDR2 YNNKEL (reference sequence). The CDR3 nucleotides are TGTGCCAGCAGCCCTAATAACTATGGCTACACCTTC. Protein: CASSPNNYGYTF.

The CDR3 DNA sequence: TGTGCCAGCAGTGAGGCAGGGTGGGGTGGAAACACCATATATTTT. Its translation: CASSEAGWGGNTIYF. The chain employs TRBV6-1 and TRBJ1-3, with a tentative D call TRBD1 (5 bases). Per germline, CDR1 MNHNS and CDR2 SASEGT. Trimming removed 3 bases at V and 3 bases at J, with 12 bases between. The CDR3 sequence is 15 residues long.

A single count supports this clone. V gene TRBV10-2 combines with J gene TRBJ2-3; 13 bases fit TRBD2. This CDR3 is 15 amino acids long. Per germline, CDR1 WSHSY and CDR2 SAAADI. With 6 bases clipped from V and 5 bases from J, the junction kept 5 bases outside the gene matches. DNA for the CDR3: TGCGCCAGCAGCGAAGGACTAGCGGGGGAAGATACGCAGTATTTT. Translated: CASSEGLAGEDTQYF.

The J gene is TRBJ1-6, the V gene TRBV13; D may be TRBD1 (6 bases). This CDR3 comprises 15 residues. Germline-derived CDR1 and CDR2 are PRHDT and FYEKMQ (reference sequence). The ends were cut back, 6 bases at V and 0 bases at J, with 9 bases in the middle. CDR3 nucleotides: TGTGCCAGCAGAGGGGGGGACTCCTATAATTCACCCCTCCACTTT. This sequence encodes CASRGGDSYNSPLHF. Using reference TRBV13 and TRBJ1-6 for the parts outside the CDR3, the full variable domain is AAGVIQSPRHLIKEKRETATLKCYPIPRHDTVYWYQQGPGQDPQFLISFYEKMQSDKGSIPDRFSAQQFSDYHSELNMSSLELGDSALYFCASRGGDSYNSPLHFGNGTRLTVT.

This sequence joins TRBV7-9 and TRBJ2-3; 8 nucleotides align to TRBD2. The V segment lost 5 bases and the J segment 2 bases; nucleotides outside the gene matches: 9. CDR3 length: 16 residues. Germline assignment: CDR1 SEHNR and CDR2 FQNEAQ (reference sequence). The DNA of the CDR3 is TGTGCCAGCAGCACGCCGCCGGGGGGGACCACAGATACGCAGTATTTT. Translation gives CASSTPPGGTTDTQYF.

The gene calls are TRBV28 and TRBJ2-7; possible D gene TRBD2, 6 bases. The CDR3 has 16 residues. CDR1 is MDHEN and CDR2 is SYDVKM in the germline V gene. The V gene lost 6 bases and the J gene lost 5 bases, with 23 bases spanning the gap. CDR3 DNA: TGTGCCAGCAGCGCCAGGGACTTTGTTGTGGGGGACGAGCAGTACTTC. Protein product: CASSARDFVVGDEQYF.

This sequence joins TRBV30 and TRBJ2-1, with D uncertain. CDR1 is GTSNPN and CDR2 is SVGIG in the germline V gene (reference sequence). Trimming removed 0 bases at V and 4 bases at J, with 13 bases between. This CDR3 has 15 amino acids. CDR3 sequence: CAWSVSASLYNEQFF. The DNA for the CDR3 is TGTGCCTGGAGTGTATCAGCGAGTCTTTACAATGAGCAGTTCTTC.

The genes are TRBV10-3 and TRBJ2-1; perhaps TRBD2 as D (5 bases). Germline-derived CDR1 and CDR2 are ENHRY and SYGVKD. This CDR3 is 10 amino acids long. Between the trimmed V and J ends, which lost 11 bases and 5 bases, there was a span of 7 bases. The CDR3 reads CAELDNEQFF. As DNA, the CDR3 is TGTGCCGAACTAGACAATGAGCAGTTCTTC.

The rearrangement uses TRBV7-9 and TRBJ2-7; D uncertain. This CDR3 has 10 amino acids. The V and J ends lost 5 bases and 11 bases respectively, with 10 bases between them. In germline, CDR1 is SEHNR, CDR2 FQNEAQ (reference sequence). The CDR3 DNA reads as TGTGCCAGCAGCCCCCCCTTAGAGTACTTC. Protein sequence: CASSPPLEYF.

The V call is TRBV29-1, the J call TRBJ1-1; D ambiguous. Germline V gene lookup returns CDR1 SQVTM and CDR2 ANQGSEA. V lost 7 bases, J lost 8 bases, and 14 bases lay in between. There are 11 residues in the CDR3. The CDR3 sequence: CSAAGYREAFF. The CDR3 DNA sequence: TGCAGCGCCGCGGGGTATCGGGAAGCTTTCTTT.

This chain uses TRBV28 with TRBJ2-5; 10 bases map to TRBD1. CDR1 MDHEN and CDR2 SYDVKM come from the germline V gene. The junction had 9 bases not matched to a gene; V was cut back by 3 bases and J by 5 bases. The CDR3 spans 16 residues. The CDR3 DNA reads as TGTGCCAGCAGTTTTCCGTCACCGGGACAGGGGGAGACCCAGTACTTC. Amino acids: CASSFPSPGQGETQYF.

V gene TRBV27 combines with J gene TRBJ2-1; TRBD1 matches 10 bases. Germline CDR1 MNHEY, CDR2 SMNVEV (reference sequence). V shed 5 bases and J 2 bases; nucleotides not matched to a gene: 6. The CDR3 totals 16 residues. CDR3: CASSMTGGITYNEQFF. The CDR3 coding sequence is TGTGCCAGCAGTATGACAGGGGGCATTACCTACAATGAGCAGTTCTTC.

The chain carries TRBV5-6 and TRBJ2-5, with D possibly matching TRBD2 (5 bases). V lost 4 bases and J lost 5, with 15 bases in between. The length of the CDR3 is 14 residues. Germline CDR1 is SGHDT and CDR2 is YYEEEE. The CDR3 reads CASSAGLLEETQYF. CDR3 DNA: TGTGCCAGCAGCGCGGGCCTGCTGGAGGAGACCCAGTACTTC.

This clone was seen a single time. At the DNA level, this CDR3 is encoded by other sequences in the same sample as well. The chain couples TRBV4-1 to TRBJ2-7; perhaps TRBD2 as D (5 bases). Trimming stripped 1 base from V and 2 bases from J, with 12 bases between. Per the germline V gene, CDR1 is MGHRA and CDR2 is YSYEKL. The CDR3 covers 15 residues. As DNA, the CDR3 is TGCGCCAGCAGCCAAGCGGACTCTGTAACCTACGAGCAGTACTTC. Translation gives CASSQADSVTYEQYF.

The CDR3 nucleotides read TGTGCCAGCAGCTTCAGAGGGCTTAATTCACCCCTCCACTTT. Protein sequence: CASSFRGLNSPLHF. The rearrangement links TRBV11-3 to TRBJ1-6, with D unclear. The CDR3 runs to 14 residues. Per germline, CDR1 SGHNT and CDR2 YENEEA. The V end lost 3 bases, the J end lost 6 bases, and 9 bases lay between the germline ends. The whole variable domain, filled in from reference TRBV11-3 and TRBJ1-6, reads EAGVVQSPRYKIIEKKQPVAFWCNPISGHNTLYWYLQNLGQGPELLIRYENEEAVDDSQLPKDRFSAERLKGVDSTLKIQPAELGDSAVYLCASSFRGLNSPLHFGNGTRLTVT.

The chain combines TRBV6-5 with TRBJ2-2, with D unclear. The CDR3 extends over 14 amino acids. Trimming shortened V by 8 bases and J by 2 bases, and 12 bases separated the two germline ends. Germline V gene lookup returns CDR1 MNHEY and CDR2 SVGAGI. The CDR3 here is CASADIINTGELFF. The DNA of the CDR3 is TGTGCCAGCGCTGACATAATCAACACCGGGGAGCTGTTTTTT.

This clone was observed a single time. The chain is built from TRBV27 and TRBJ1-1; 10 bases agree with TRBD1. In germline, CDR1 is MNHEY, CDR2 SMNVEV (reference sequence). This CDR3 is built from 16 residues. V was pared by 6 bases and J by 1 base, with 8 bases of the junction left unmatched. The CDR3 protein is CASSTGTGVRNTEAFF. As DNA, the CDR3 is TGTGCCAGCAGCACCGGGACAGGGGTTCGGAACACTGAAGCTTTCTTT.

The CDR3 sequence: CASSFLGQGFQYF. The CDR3 DNA is TGTGCCAGCAGTTTCCTAGGACAGGGGTTTCAGTACTTC. V gene TRBV28 combines with J gene TRBJ2-7; 9 bases match TRBD1. V shed 3 bases, J shed 10 bases, and the junction held 7 bases outside the gene matches. Germline CDR1 and CDR2: MDHEN and SYDVKM. The CDR3 totals 13 residues.

The J gene is TRBJ1-2, the V gene TRBV3-1 (or the pseudogene TRBV3-2); D might be TRBD1 (5 bases). The CDR3 is 13 residues long. Germline V gene lookup returns CDR1 LGHDT and CDR2 YNNKEL (reference sequence). Trimming removed 3 bases from V and 6 bases from J, with 11 bases in between. In DNA form, the CDR3 reads TGTGCCAGCAGCCACACGGGGGGGAATGGCTACACCTTC. Amino acid sequence: CASSHTGGNGYTF.

V and J are TRBV28 and TRBJ2-1, with a possible D match to TRBD1 (6 bases). Trimming took 5 bases from V and 7 from J, leaving 21 bases between them. The CDR3 spans 16 residues. Germline values: CDR1 MDHEN, CDR2 SYDVKM. The CDR3 region is CASSTSRQGFFNEQFF. CDR3 DNA: TGTGCCAGCAGTACCTCGCGGCAGGGGTTTTTTAATGAGCAGTTCTTC. The whole variable domain, remainder taken from reference TRBV28 and TRBJ2-1, is DVKVTQSSRYLVKRTGEKVFLECVQDMDHENMFWYRQDPGLGLRLIYFSYDVKMKEKGDIPEGYSVSREKKERFSLILESASTNQTSMYLCASSTSRQGFFNEQFFGPGTRLTVL.

The rearrangement uses TRBV28 and TRBJ1-3, with D tentatively TRBD1 (6 bases). The germline gives CDR1 MDHEN, CDR2 SYDVKM. Trimming took 5 bases from V and 4 from J, leaving 15 bases between them. The CDR3 loop spans 15 amino acids. CDR3 sequence reads: CASSPPQGSGNTIYF. DNA for the CDR3: TGTGCCAGCAGTCCCCCCCAGGGGAGCGGAAACACCATATATTTT.

The chain employs TRBV10-2 and TRBJ2-3; D remains ambiguous. Trimming removed 3 bases at V and 6 bases at J, with 16 bases between. Germline-derived CDR1 and CDR2 are WSHSY and SAAADI. CDR3 size: 15 residues. CDR3 nucleotide sequence: TGCGCCAGCAGTGACTCTAGTTCGAGTTGGGATACGCAGTATTTT. This sequence encodes CASSDSSSSWDTQYF.

The V and J genes are TRBV12-5 and TRBJ1-1, with 8 bases that match TRBD1. In germline, CDR1 is LGHNT, CDR2 FRNRAP. The CDR3 sequence is 14 residues long. J lost 1 base, V lost 3 bases, and 1 base had no gene match. The CDR3 sequence: CASGFGTGNTEAFF. As DNA, the CDR3 is TGTGCTAGTGGTTTTGGGACAGGGAACACTGAAGCTTTCTTT.

This sequence joins TRBV7-2 and TRBJ2-7, with 8 bases lining up with TRBD2. This CDR3 is built from 12 residues. CDR1 and CDR2 (germline): SGHTA, FQGNSA. V gave up 7 bases and J gave up 6 bases; unmatched junction bases: 5. The CDR3 is CASNFAGGEQYF. CDR3 in DNA: TGTGCCAGCAACTTTGCGGGGGGCGAGCAGTACTTC.

This chain connects TRBV19 to TRBJ1-6; 7 bases agree with TRBD1. The CDR3 is 15 residues long. Trimming at V came to 4 bases and at J to 9 bases, leaving 9 bases not matched to a gene. Germline V lookup: CDR1 LNHDA, CDR2 SQIVND (reference sequence). The CDR3 DNA reads TGTGCCAGTAGTAGTGGGCCAGGGGGTTTTTCACCCCTCCACTTT. As protein: CASSSGPGGFSPLHF.

The J gene is TRBJ2-1, the V gene TRBV19, with a possible D match to TRBD2 (5 bases). This CDR3 spans 13 amino acids. With 5 bases removed from V and 5 bases from J, the gap between germline ends came to 10 bases. The germline V gene encodes CDR1 LNHDA and CDR2 SQIVND (reference sequence). CDR3 DNA sequence: TGTGCCAGTAGTCAAAGAGGGAACAATGAGCAGTTCTTC. As protein: CASSQRGNNEQFF.

This clone was recorded only once. The chain carries TRBV6-5 and TRBJ1-1; D gene uncertain. CDR1 is MNHEY and CDR2 is SVGAGI in the germline V gene. Trimming shortened V by 2 bases and J by 7 bases, and 11 bases separated the two germline ends. The CDR3 runs 13 residues. CDR3 bases: TGTGCCAGCAGTTACACCGGGAGAAATGAAGCTTTCTTT. Protein: CASSYTGRNEAFF.

As regards this clone: The junction shows a germline mismatch at one end, possibly a read error. The chain is built from TRBV10-3 and TRBJ2-2, with a weak D call TRBD2 (6 bases). The CDR3 extends over 14 amino acids. Germline values: CDR1 ENHRY, CDR2 SYGVKD. The CDR3 sequence: CAIGTVANTRELFF. The CDR3 DNA reads as TGTGCCATTGGGACTGTCGCGAACACCAGGGAGCTGTTTTTT.